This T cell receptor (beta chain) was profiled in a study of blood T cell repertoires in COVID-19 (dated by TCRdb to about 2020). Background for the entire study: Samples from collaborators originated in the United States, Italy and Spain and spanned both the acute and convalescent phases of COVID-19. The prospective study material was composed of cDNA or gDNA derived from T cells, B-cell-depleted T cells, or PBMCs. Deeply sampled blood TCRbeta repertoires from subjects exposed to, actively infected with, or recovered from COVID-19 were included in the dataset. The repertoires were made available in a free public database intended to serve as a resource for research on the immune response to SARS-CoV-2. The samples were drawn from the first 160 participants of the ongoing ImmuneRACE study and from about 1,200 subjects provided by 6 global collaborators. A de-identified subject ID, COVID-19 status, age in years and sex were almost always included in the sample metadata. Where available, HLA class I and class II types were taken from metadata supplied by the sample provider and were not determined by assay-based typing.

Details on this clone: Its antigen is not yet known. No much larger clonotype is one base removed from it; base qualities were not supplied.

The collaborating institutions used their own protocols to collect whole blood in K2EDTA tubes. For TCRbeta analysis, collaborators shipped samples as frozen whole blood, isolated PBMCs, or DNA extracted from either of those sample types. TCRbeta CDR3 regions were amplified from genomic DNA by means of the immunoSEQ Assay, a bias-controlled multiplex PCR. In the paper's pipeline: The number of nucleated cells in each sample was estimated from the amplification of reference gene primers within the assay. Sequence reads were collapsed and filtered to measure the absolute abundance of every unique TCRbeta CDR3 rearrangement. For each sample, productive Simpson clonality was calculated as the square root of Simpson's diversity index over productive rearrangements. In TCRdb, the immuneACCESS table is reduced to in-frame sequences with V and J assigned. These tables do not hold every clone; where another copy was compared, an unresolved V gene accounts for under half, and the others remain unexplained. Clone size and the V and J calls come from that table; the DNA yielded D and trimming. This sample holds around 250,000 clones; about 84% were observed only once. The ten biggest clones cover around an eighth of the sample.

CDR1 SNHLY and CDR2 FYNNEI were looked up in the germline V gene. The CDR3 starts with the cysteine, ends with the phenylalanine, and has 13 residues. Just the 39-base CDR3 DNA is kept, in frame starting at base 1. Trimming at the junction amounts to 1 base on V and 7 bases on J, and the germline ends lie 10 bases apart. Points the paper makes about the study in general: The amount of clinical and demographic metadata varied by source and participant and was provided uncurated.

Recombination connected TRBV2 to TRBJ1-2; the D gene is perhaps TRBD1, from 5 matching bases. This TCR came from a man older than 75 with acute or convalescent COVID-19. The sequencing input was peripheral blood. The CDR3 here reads CASSEGGSPGYTF. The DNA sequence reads TGTGCCAGCAGTGAAGGGGGCTCGCCTGGCTACACCTTC. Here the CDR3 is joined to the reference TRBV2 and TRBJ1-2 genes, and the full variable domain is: EPEVTQTPSHQVTQMGQEVILRCVPISNHLYFYWYRQILGQKVEFLVSFYNNEISEKSEIFDDQFSVERPDGSNFTLKIRSTKLEDSAMYFCASSEGGSPGYTFGSGTRLTVV.